The next 5 T cell receptor beta chains were all read from a single sample in a study of metastatic and nonmetastatic thyroid tumors. TCRdb reassembled clones from the PCR reads with MiXCR. The sample includes fewer than 50,000 clones, around 28% of them seen just once. Thyroid surgery was preceded by no treatment in any patient. Sequencing was performed on blood. These receptors came from a male donor with papillary thyroid cancer or a benign thyroid nodule (not recorded which). Some clones in this sample may be carry-over from other donors' samples.

On this clone: The junction departs from germline at one end; a sequencing error may be responsible. This chain joins TRBV19 and TRBJ2-7; D gene ambiguous. The CDR3 covers 11 residues. From germline, CDR1 is LNHDA and CDR2 SQIVND (reference sequence). DNA of the CDR3: TGTGCTAGTAGTGCAGGCTACGAGCAGTACTTC. Translating it yields CASSAGYEQYF.

This clone was found a few times. The junction departs from germline at one end; a sequencing error may be responsible. The chain combines TRBV7-3 with TRBJ2-1; the match to TRBD1 covers 7 bases. The germline V gene encodes CDR1 SGHTA and CDR2 FQGTGA. This CDR3 comprises 12 residues. The CDR3 reads CASSSQGTQHFF. Written as DNA, the CDR3 is TGTGCCAGCAGCTCACAGGGGACGCAGCATTTCTTC.

This chain joins TRBV11-1 and TRBJ2-1; TRBD2 matches 9 bases. The CDR3 is 15 residues long. Germline loops: CDR1 SGHAT, CDR2 FQDESV (reference sequence). The V segment lost 5 bases and the J segment 8 bases; nucleotides outside the gene matches: 10. The chain's CDR3 is CASSLRGAGGDEQFF. Written as DNA, the CDR3 is TGTGCCAGCAGCCTCCGGGGAGCGGGAGGAGATGAGCAGTTCTTC.

Many counts were recorded for this clone. CDR3 sequence reads: CASSHNRATKPQHF. DNA of the CDR3: TGCGCCAGCAGCCACAACAGGGCCACGAAGCCCCAGCATTTT. The chain combines TRBV4-1 with TRBJ1-5; a possible D gene is TRBD1 (6 bases). Per germline, CDR1 MGHRA and CDR2 YSYEKL. Trimming cost V 3 bases and J 8 bases, with 14 bases left between them. There are 14 residues in the CDR3.

The V call is TRBV11-2, the J call TRBJ1-6; TRBD1 matches at 7 bases. Unmatched junction bases numbered 11, after V lost 5 bases and J lost 7 bases. The CDR3 runs 16 residues. Germline CDR1 and CDR2: SGHAT and FQNNGV. The CDR3 reads CASSPGESRGNSPLHF. The CDR3, as DNA: TGTGCCAGCAGCCCAGGGGAAAGCAGGGGGAATTCACCCCTCCACTTT.